These 22 T cell receptor beta chains were sequenced from one sample in a study of cytomegalovirus exposure and HLA in healthy donors. The PCR was carried out with 60 Vbeta primers and 13 Jbeta primers. TCRdb's copy holds only in-frame clones and misses some; the assay was immunoSEQ multiplex PCR. This table has tens of thousands of clones, 80% to 90% appearing once. The specimen sequenced was PBMCs. These TCRs come from a boy between 10 and 17 years old in good health and CMV-seronegative.

CDR3 residues: CASSFEGTEAFF. The CDR3 nucleotides are TGTGCCAGCAGTTTTGAGGGAACTGAAGCTTTCTTT. The rearrangement joins TRBV28 to TRBJ1-1; D uncertain. The CDR3 spans 12 residues. Germline-derived CDR1 and CDR2 are MDHEN and SYDVKM. V gave up 3 bases and J gave up 5 bases, with 7 bases separating them. Combining the CDR3 with reference TRBV28 and TRBJ1-1 gives the whole variable domain DVKVTQSSRYLVKRTGEKVFLECVQDMDHENMFWYRQDPGLGLRLIYFSYDVKMKEKGDIPEGYSVSREKKERFSLILESASTNQTSMYLCASSFEGTEAFFGQGTRLTVV.

The rearrangement links TRBV19 to TRBJ2-7; TRBD2 aligns across 9 bases. Per germline, CDR1 LNHDA and CDR2 SQIVND (reference sequence). The CDR3 consists of 15 residues. The V gene end was trimmed by 9 bases and the J gene end by 1 base; junction bases not matched to a gene: 10. In DNA, the CDR3 is TGTGCCAGCTCACTTACTAGCGGGCTTTCCTACGAGCAGTACTTC. It yields the protein CASSLTSGLSYEQYF.

The gene calls are TRBV7-2 and TRBJ2-7; 10 bases align to TRBD1. Germline CDR1 and CDR2: SGHTA and FQGNSA. J gave up 1 base and V 5 bases, and 8 bases lay outside the gene matches. The CDR3 loop spans 16 amino acids. The CDR3 spells CASSPARDRGSYEQYF. The CDR3 nucleotides are TGTGCCAGCAGCCCCGCCCGGGACAGGGGTTCCTACGAGCAGTACTTC. Complete variable domain (other parts from reference TRBV7-2 and TRBJ2-7): GAGVSQSPSNKVTEKGKDVELRCDPISGHTALYWYRQSLGQGLEFLIYFQGNSAPDKSGLPSDRFSAERTGGSVSTLTIQRTQQEDSAVYLCASSPARDRGSYEQYFGPGTRLTVT.

This clone was counted a few times. The chain couples TRBV19 to TRBJ1-5; 7 nucleotides align to TRBD1. The V gene end was trimmed by 3 bases and the J gene end by 6 bases; junction bases not matched to a gene: 8. CDR3 length equals 15 residues. Germline-derived CDR1 and CDR2 are LNHDA and SQIVND (reference sequence). This CDR3 is CASSMSRGLGQPQHF. CDR3 nucleotide sequence: TGTGCCAGTAGTATGTCTAGGGGGCTAGGTCAGCCCCAGCATTTT.

The genes are TRBV6-1 and TRBJ2-7, with 7 nucleotides matching TRBD2. Germline V gene sequence: CDR1 MNHNS, CDR2 SASEGT. V shed 5 bases, J shed 7 bases, and the junction held 14 bases outside the gene matches. The CDR3 sequence is 15 residues long. CDR3: CASSRRGVSSREQYF. In DNA form, the CDR3 reads TGTGCCAGCAGTCGACGGGGGGTCTCTTCTAGGGAGCAGTACTTC.

This clone showed up just a few times. This chain links TRBV5-6 with TRBJ2-1; a weak D match, TRBD1 (5 bases). Between the trimmed V and J ends, which lost 6 bases and 7 bases, there was a span of 20 bases. There are 15 residues in the CDR3. The germline V gene encodes CDR1 SGHDT and CDR2 YYEEEE. CDR3 DNA sequence: TGTGCCAGCATCCAATCTTGGGGCAGATGGAATGAGCAGTTCTTC. Residues: CASIQSWGRWNEQFF.

The J gene is TRBJ1-6, the V gene TRBV6-1; D may be TRBD1 (5 bases). Trimming cost V 4 bases and J 12 bases, with 19 bases left between them. The CDR3 has 15 amino acids. The germline V gene encodes CDR1 MNHNS and CDR2 SASEGT. The CDR3: CASSGNPDSLGPLHF. The CDR3 DNA follows: TGTGCCAGCAGTGGGAACCCAGACAGCCTGGGACCCCTCCACTTT.

V and J are TRBV13 and TRBJ2-7, with 9 bases fitting TRBD1. The CDR3 runs to 16 residues. Germline V gene lookup returns CDR1 PRHDT and CDR2 FYEKMQ (reference sequence). With V trimmed by 4 bases and J by 6 bases, 13 bases remained unmatched. The CDR3 is CASSSTLRTGVGEQYF. CDR3 in DNA: TGTGCCAGCAGCTCTACCTTGCGGACAGGGGTAGGCGAGCAGTACTTC.

For the CDR3, the DNA is TGCGCCAGCAGCCAAGTTTCACTAGAACAAGAGACCCAGTACTTC. This translates into CASSQVSLEQETQYF. The chain combines TRBV4-1 with TRBJ2-5; D possibly corresponds to TRBD2 (5 bases). V was cut by 1 base and J by 2 bases, with 11 bases left in between. CDR3 length: 15 residues. The V gene's germline CDR1 is MGHRA and CDR2 YSYEKL.

This clone was observed once. The chain joins TRBV15 to TRBJ2-7, with TRBD2 identical over 8 bases. CDR3 length: 15 residues. V gave up 0 bases and J gave up 3 bases; unmatched junction bases: 4. Germline-derived CDR1 and CDR2 are LNHNV and YYDKDF (reference sequence). The CDR3 coding sequence is TGTGCCACCAGCAGAGATCTAACTAGCGGCTACGAGCAGTACTTC. It is translated as CATSRDLTSGYEQYF.

As regards this clone: At one end, the junction sequence differs from germline, possibly due to a read error. CDR3 loop: CSSSSGQGETQYF. As DNA, the CDR3 is TGTTCCAGCAGCTCGGGACAGGGAGAGACCCAGTACTTC. The genes are TRBV7-9 and TRBJ2-5, with 9 bases aligning to TRBD1. Germline-derived CDR1 and CDR2 are SEHNR and FQNEAQ (reference sequence). The length of the CDR3 is 13 residues.

The CDR3 loop reads CASSQNSVNYGYTF. For the CDR3, the DNA is TGCGCCAGCAGCCAGAATAGTGTTAACTATGGCTACACCTTC. The V gene is TRBV4-3, the J gene TRBJ1-2; D is unclear. Germline-derived CDR1 and CDR2 are LGHNA and YSLEER. Trimming left V 3 bases short and J 1 base short, with 9 bases between. The CDR3 loop spans 14 amino acids.

J is TRBJ1-5 and V is TRBV27; D remains ambiguous. Germline CDR1 is MNHEY and CDR2 is SMNVEV (reference sequence). The V end was cut by 5 bases, the J end by 8 bases, with 13 bases between. The CDR3 covers 13 residues. In nucleotides, the CDR3 is TGTGCCAGCAGTCCCGAGGTGGCGGAGCCCCAGCATTTT. Encoded protein: CASSPEVAEPQHF.

In its sample, this clone was seen a few times. The chain has TRBV4-1 and TRBJ1-3, with unresolved D. CDR3 size: 15 residues. The V end lost 0 bases, the J end lost 9 bases, and 15 bases lay between the germline ends. From germline, CDR1 is MGHRA and CDR2 YSYEKL. The DNA for the CDR3 is TGCGCCAGCAGCCAAGATTCGTCTTTGGGAGGCACCATATATTTT. Protein: CASSQDSSLGGTIYF.

J is TRBJ1-5 and V is TRBV30; the match to TRBD1 covers 9 bases. Germline-derived CDR1 and CDR2 are GTSNPN and SVGIG (reference sequence). The CDR3 extends over 14 amino acids. The V gene end was trimmed by 3 bases and the J gene end by 5 bases; junction bases not matched to a gene: 5. In DNA form, the CDR3 reads TGTGCCTGGAGAGGACAGGGGTCGTATCAGCCCCAGCATTTT. This gives the protein CAWRGQGSYQPQHF.

This clone was detected only a few times. The chain uses TRBV7-8 and TRBJ2-4, with D perhaps TRBD1 (6 bases). Germline CDR1 SGHVS, CDR2 FQNEAQ. Trimming removed 1 base at V and 8 bases at J, with 12 bases between. This CDR3 region has 14 residues. This CDR3 is CASSLEDQGYIQYF. The DNA for the CDR3 is TGTGCCAGCAGCTTAGAGGACCAGGGGTACATTCAGTACTTC.

J is TRBJ1-5 and V is TRBV4-2, with 7 bases identical to TRBD1. V lost 2 bases and J lost 4; bases outside the gene matches: 5. This CDR3 is 15 amino acids long. Germline values: CDR1 LGHNA, CDR2 YNFKEQ. The CDR3 protein is CASSQRQGGNQPQHF. The DNA of the CDR3 is TGTGCCAGCAGCCAAAGACAGGGCGGGAATCAGCCCCAGCATTTT.

The chain employs TRBV30 and TRBJ2-7; TRBD1 agrees at 8 bases. In germline, CDR1 is GTSNPN, CDR2 SVGIG (reference sequence). The V gene end was trimmed by 1 base and the J gene end by 6 bases; junction bases not matched to a gene: 11. This CDR3 is built from 15 residues. CDR3 in DNA: TGTGCCTGGAGTGGCTTGGGTCAGGGGGCTAGCGAGCAGTACTTC. Protein sequence: CAWSGLGQGASEQYF.

This chain joins TRBV11-2 and TRBJ2-7, with TRBD1 identical over 8 bases. The CDR3 spans 16 residues. Germline CDR1 and CDR2: SGHAT and FQNNGV. After removal of 1 base from V and 3 bases from J, the junction contained 8 bases not matched to a gene. CDR3 in amino acids: CASSLVGQGAYYEQYF. The CDR3 DNA follows: TGTGCCAGCAGCTTAGTAGGGCAGGGGGCATACTACGAGCAGTACTTC. Full variable domain (rest looked up from reference TRBV11-2 and TRBJ2-7): EAGVAQSPRYKIIEKRQSVAFWCNPISGHATLYWYQQILGQGPKLLIQFQNNGVVDDSQLPKDRFSAERLKGVDSTLKIQPAKLEDSAVYLCASSLVGQGAYYEQYFGPGTRLTVT.

The J gene is TRBJ2-3, the V gene TRBV4-3; 8 positions match TRBD2. With 1 base clipped from V and 1 base from J, the junction kept 4 bases outside the gene matches. CDR1 is LGHNA, CDR2 YSLEER, per germline. The CDR3 has 16 amino acids. CDR3 DNA: TGCGCCAGCAGCCAAGGGGGTAGCGGGGGCACAGATACGCAGTATTTT. Its translation: CASSQGGSGGTDTQYF.

The V and J genes are TRBV7-9 and TRBJ1-4; D possibly corresponds to TRBD1 (6 bases). The length of the CDR3 is 15 residues. Germline CDR1 SEHNR, CDR2 FQNEAQ (reference sequence). V was clipped by 5 bases and J by 0 bases, with 10 bases between them. CDR3 sequence (DNA): TGTGCCAGCAGCCCACAGGGATCAACTAATGAAAAACTGTTTTTT. The encoded protein is CASSPQGSTNEKLFF.

V usage is TRBV4-2 and J usage is TRBJ1-5, with D perhaps matching TRBD1 (6 bases). Germline V CDR1 and CDR2: LGHNA, YNFKEQ. Trimming removed 4 bases from V and 6 bases from J, with 22 bases in between. CDR3 length: 17 amino acids. CDR3 region: CASSPSDFDRPSQPQHF. DNA of the CDR3: TGTGCCAGCAGCCCATCCGATTTTGACAGGCCCAGTCAGCCCCAGCATTTT.